This TCR beta chain emerged from a study of PD-1 blockade in mismatch repair-deficient tumors. The method was immunoSEQ multiplex PCR; TCRdb's version includes in-frame clones alone and lacks a portion of them. This sample yields 85,000 to 130,000 clones, of which over 65% are seen a single time; roughly 6.3% belongs to the top ten. Germline V CDR1 and CDR2: MNHEY, SMNVEV (reference sequence). Trimming took off 6 bases at V and 6 bases at J, with 17 bases between the two ends. The CDR3 has 14 residues. The input for sequencing was peripheral blood, taken 35 to 37 weeks after starting pembrolizumab. This chain uses TRBV27 with TRBJ1-2, with a possible D match to TRBD1 (5 bases). This TCR derives from an adult with mismatch repair-deficient cancer. DNA of the CDR3: TGTGCCAGCAGACCTAGTGGGGCCGTAGATGGCTACACCTTC. This translates into CASRPSGAVDGYTF.